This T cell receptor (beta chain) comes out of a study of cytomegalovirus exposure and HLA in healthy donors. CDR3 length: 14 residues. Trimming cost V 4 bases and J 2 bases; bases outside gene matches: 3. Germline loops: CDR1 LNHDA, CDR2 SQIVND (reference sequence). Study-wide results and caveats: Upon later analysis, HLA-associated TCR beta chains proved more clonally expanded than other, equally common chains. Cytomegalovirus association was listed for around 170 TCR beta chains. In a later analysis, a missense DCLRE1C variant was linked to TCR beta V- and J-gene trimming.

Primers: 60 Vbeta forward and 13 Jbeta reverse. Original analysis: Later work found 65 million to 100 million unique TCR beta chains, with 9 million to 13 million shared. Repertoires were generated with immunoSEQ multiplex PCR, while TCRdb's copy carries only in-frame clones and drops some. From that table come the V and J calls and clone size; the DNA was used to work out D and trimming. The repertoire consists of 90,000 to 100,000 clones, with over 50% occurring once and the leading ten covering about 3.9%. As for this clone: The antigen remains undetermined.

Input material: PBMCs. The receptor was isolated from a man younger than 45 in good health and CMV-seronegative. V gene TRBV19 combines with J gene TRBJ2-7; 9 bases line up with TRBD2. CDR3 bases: TGTGCCAGTAGTAGGGGACTAGCCACCTACGAGCAGTACTTC. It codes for CASSRGLATYEQYF.